Listed below are T cell receptor beta chains from one sample, sequenced in a study of type 1 regulatory T cells. TCRdb processed the reads anew with MiXCR; each CDR3 protein has one entry. Found here are about 97,000 distinct CDR3 sequences, 25% to 40% of them singletons; the top ten hold 2.2%. Sequencing was done on a sample of CD4+ T cells, either the whole sample or a sorted fraction (not recorded which). These receptors were collected from a human donor in good health. Each CDR3 is given with its conserved first and last residue. The D gene is left open where the match is weak. A row's size may be missing; if present it is once, few, many or a size class.

>NA|TRBJ2-3|few|TRBV28
TGTGCCAGCAGTTTAACGGGAGTGAGGGCAGATACGCAGTATTTT
CASSLTGVRADTQYF
>TRBD2|TRBJ2-7|NA|TRBV20-1
TGCAGTGCTAGATTAGCGGGAGGTGTCTACGAGCAGTACTTC
CSARLAGGVYEQYF
>NA|TRBJ2-3|NA|TRBV7-3
TGTGCCAGCAGCTTTGCAGGGTTTAGCACAGATACGCAGTATTTT
CASSFAGFSTDTQYF
>NA|TRBJ2-2|few|TRBV10-3
TGTGCCATCAGTGGGGACCACAGGGATCCGAGCACCGGGGAGCTGTTTTTT
CAISGDHRDPSTGELFF
>TRBD2|TRBJ2-2|few|TRBV10-3
TGTGCCATCAACCGACGACTAGCGGGTAACACCGGGGAGCTGTTTTTT
CAINRRLAGNTGELFF
>TRBD2|TRBJ2-1|many|TRBV4-2
TGTGCCAGCAGCCAAGATCCCGCTAGCGGCCGGATGAATTTC
CASSQDPASGRMNF
>TRBD2|TRBJ2-7|NA|TRBV19
TGTGCCAGTACCCCGACTAGCGGGAGTGGGTACGAGCAGTACTTC
CASTPTSGSGYEQYF
>NA|TRBJ2-5|once|TRBV30
TGTGCCTGGAGTGCGGGGGACGCGGAGACCCAGTACTTC
CAWSAGDAETQYF
>TRBD1|TRBJ2-7|NA|TRBV6-2/TRBV6-3
TGTGCCAGCGGGGGACAGCAATCATTACAGCAGTACTTC
CASGGQQSLQQYF
>TRBD2|TRBJ2-7|NA|TRBV5-4
TGTGCCAGCAGCTTGGCGGGGGGGCGACCCTCCTACGAGCAGTACTTC
CASSLAGGRPSYEQYF
>NA|TRBJ2-3|few|TRBV3-1
TGTGCCAGCAGCCAAGTCGGGCTAACAGATACGCAGTATTTT
CASSQVGLTDTQYF
>TRBD2|TRBJ2-7|NA|TRBV4-2
TGTGCCAGCAGCCCAATAACAAGTAGCGGGAGGGCCGACGAGCAGTACTTC
CASSPITSSGRADEQYF
>TRBD2|TRBJ2-1|NA|TRBV6-5
TGTGCCAGCAGCCCGGCACTAGCGGGAGCCCATGAGCAGTTCTTC
CASSPALAGAHEQFF
>TRBD2|TRBJ2-2|NA|TRBV12-3/TRBV12-4
TGTGCCAGCAGTTTACGAAGCGGGAGGGGCACCGGGGAGCTGTTTTTT
CASSLRSGRGTGELFF
>NA|TRBJ2-5|NA|TRBV11-2
TGTGTCAGCAGCTTAGATCGGAGGGCTAGCCAAGAGACCCAGTACTTC
CVSSLDRRASQETQYF
>NA|TRBJ1-5|NA|TRBV7-9
TGTGCCAGCAGCAACCTGGGGGGCAATCAGCCCCAGCATTTT
CASSNLGGNQPQHF
>TRBD1|TRBJ2-4|NA|TRBV20-1
TGCAGTGCTTCCGGACAGGGCCCTAAAAACATTCAGTACTTC
CSASGQGPKNIQYF
>NA|TRBJ1-2|NA|TRBV3-1
TGTGCCAGCAGCCAAGAAAGTGAGGGCTACACCTTC
CASSQESEGYTF
>TRBD1|TRBJ2-7|once|TRBV3-1
TGTGCCAGCAGTCCGTTGGGACAGGGCTACGAGCAGTACTTC
CASSPLGQGYEQYF
>NA|TRBJ2-5|NA|TRBV20-1
TGCAGTGCTAGAGGACCCGAGGGTCGGGAGACCCAGTACTTC
CSARGPEGRETQYF
>TRBD2|TRBJ2-3|few|TRBV19
TGTGCCAGTAGTAGGTCTGGCGGGGGAGCCACAGATACGCAGTATTTT
CASSRSGGGATDTQYF
>TRBD2|TRBJ2-5|NA|TRBV5-1
TGCGCCAGCAGCCGAGGCCGGAGCCTTCAAGCGGGAGGGCCGGAAGAGACCCAGTACTTC
CASSRGRSLQAGGPEETQYF
>TRBD1|TRBJ2-7|NA|TRBV30
TGTGCCTGGAATAGAGGGGGCCCGAGGGAGCAGTACTTC
CAWNRGGPREQYF
>TRBD2|TRBJ2-5|NA|TRBV20-1
TGCAGTGCGGTGGCGGGAGCCAAAGAGACCCAGTACTTC
CSAVAGAKETQYF
>NA|TRBJ1-5|few|TRBV24-1
TGTGCCACCGGGGAGCCGGGGGACGTGAATCAGCCCCAGCATTTT
CATGEPGDVNQPQHF
>TRBD2|TRBJ2-1|few|TRBV7-2
TGTGCCAGCAGAGCGGGACTAGCGGGAACGGGGTTCTTC
CASRAGLAGTGFF
>TRBD2|TRBJ2-4|few|TRBV5-1
TGCGCCAGCAGCAGGGATAGCGGGAGGACCAAAAACATTCAGTACTTC
CASSRDSGRTKNIQYF
>NA|TRBJ2-5|NA|TRBV6-1
TGTGCCGGGGGGTATGGCCGATTAAAAGAGACCCAGTACTTC
CAGGYGRLKETQYF
>TRBD2|TRBJ2-1|NA|TRBV5-6
TGTGCCAGCAGCGCCACTACCGGGAGGCTAGTGATTAATAGCTCCTACAATGAGCAGTTCTTC
CASSATTGRLVINSSYNEQFF
>NA|TRBJ1-2|few|TRBV4-1
TGCGCCAGCAGCCAAGAGGGGGATAGGTATGGCTACACCTTC
CASSQEGDRYGYTF
>TRBD2|TRBJ2-3|NA|TRBV15
TGTGCCACCAGCAGAGCGTCGGGACTAGCAGCAGATACGCAGTATTTT
CATSRASGLAADTQYF
>NA|TRBJ1-6|NA|TRBV5-1
TGCGCCAGCAGGCACGGGGAACTCTATAATTCACCCCTCCACTTT
CASRHGELYNSPLHF
>NA|TRBJ2-1|many|TRBV10-1
TGCGCCAGCAGTAAGGTGGGCTTGGGTGGCAATGAGCAGTTCTTC
CASSKVGLGGNEQFF
>NA|TRBJ1-1|NA|TRBV5-1
TGCGCCAGCAGCCCAACCCAGGGACTGAACACTGAAGCTTTCTTT
CASSPTQGLNTEAFF
>TRBD2|TRBJ2-1|many|TRBV2
TGTGCCAGCAGTGTTCGACTAGCGGGACTCGATGAGCAGTTCTTC
CASSVRLAGLDEQFF
>NA|TRBJ1-5|NA|TRBV7-2
TGTGCCAGCAGCGGATCCGGGACTTATCAGCCCCAGCATTTT
CASSGSGTYQPQHF
>NA|TRBJ2-7|few|TRBV7-2
TGTGCCAGCAGCTTTTCCACAGGGGCTATGGGGGGGGCAGTCTTC
CASSFSTGAMGGAVF
>TRBD2|TRBJ2-7|NA|TRBV12-3/TRBV12-4
TGTGCCAGCAGTTTCCCCCCAGCGGGAGTTCACGAGCAGTACTTC
CASSFPPAGVHEQYF
>NA|TRBJ2-1|few|TRBV14
TGTGCCAGCAGCCAAGAATGGTCAGGCGTAGCCCCGAATGAGCAGTTCTTC
CASSQEWSGVAPNEQFF
>NA|TRBJ2-7|few|TRBV7-2
TGTGCCAGCAGCGCGGGGAGCGCACGACAAACCTACGAGCAGTACTTC
CASSAGSARQTYEQYF
>TRBD2|TRBJ2-1|many|TRBV10-3
TGTGCCATCAGTGCCGAGCGGGAGGCCCAGCAGTTCTTC
CAISAEREAQQFF
>TRBD1|TRBJ1-5|few|TRBV27
TGTGCCAGCAGTCAAAGCATCGGACAGGGTAGCAATCAGCCCCAGCATTTT
CASSQSIGQGSNQPQHF
>NA|TRBJ2-7|few|TRBV4-3
TGCGCCAGCAGCCAAGACCAACCACTTGCAGGGATACACTACGAGCAGTACTTC
CASSQDQPLAGIHYEQYF
>TRBD2|TRBJ2-2|NA|TRBV11-3
TGTGCCAGCAGCTTAGCCCTAGCGGGAAACACCGGGGAGCTGTTTTTT
CASSLALAGNTGELFF